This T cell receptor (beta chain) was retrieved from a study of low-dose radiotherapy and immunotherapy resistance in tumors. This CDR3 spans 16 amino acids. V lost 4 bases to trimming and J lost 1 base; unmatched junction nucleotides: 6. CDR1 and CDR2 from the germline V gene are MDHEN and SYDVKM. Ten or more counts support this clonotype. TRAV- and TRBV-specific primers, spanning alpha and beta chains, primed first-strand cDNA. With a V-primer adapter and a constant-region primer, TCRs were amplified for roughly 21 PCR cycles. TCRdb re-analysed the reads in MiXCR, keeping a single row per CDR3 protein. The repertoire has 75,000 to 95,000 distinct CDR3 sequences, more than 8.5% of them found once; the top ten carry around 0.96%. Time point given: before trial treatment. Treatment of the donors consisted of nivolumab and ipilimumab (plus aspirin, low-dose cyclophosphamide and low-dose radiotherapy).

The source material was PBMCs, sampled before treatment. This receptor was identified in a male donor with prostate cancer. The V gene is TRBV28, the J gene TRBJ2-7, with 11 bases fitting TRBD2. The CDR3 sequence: CASSYLLAGASYEQYF. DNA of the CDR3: TGTGCCAGCAGTTATCTACTAGCGGGGGCTTCCTACGAGCAGTACTTC. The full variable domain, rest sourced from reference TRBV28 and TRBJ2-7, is DVKVTQSSRYLVKRTGEKVFLECVQDMDHENMFWYRQDPGLGLRLIYFSYDVKMKEKGDIPEGYSVSREKKERFSLILESASTNQTSMYLCASSYLLAGASYEQYFGPGTRLTVT.